This record looks at one TCR beta chain sequence and its context. This sample is part of a study of blood T cell repertoires in COVID-19. Using immunoSEQ multiplex PCR, the repertoire was profiled, and TCRdb retains in-frame clones only, with some absent. Among 35,000 to 50,000 clones, around 82% were seen once, and the ten largest hold around 27%. The TCR comes from a man older than 75 with acute or convalescent COVID-19. Sequencing used peripheral blood.

CDR3 region: CASSQYQNSPRQFF. CDR3 DNA sequence: TGTGCCAGCAGCCAATACCAAAACTCCCCTAGGCAGTTCTTC. V usage is TRBV7-2 and J usage is TRBJ2-1; D gene uncertain. This CDR3 is 14 amino acids long. The germline V gene has CDR1 SGHTA and CDR2 FQGNSA. Trimming took 5 bases from V and 12 from J, leaving 20 bases between them.